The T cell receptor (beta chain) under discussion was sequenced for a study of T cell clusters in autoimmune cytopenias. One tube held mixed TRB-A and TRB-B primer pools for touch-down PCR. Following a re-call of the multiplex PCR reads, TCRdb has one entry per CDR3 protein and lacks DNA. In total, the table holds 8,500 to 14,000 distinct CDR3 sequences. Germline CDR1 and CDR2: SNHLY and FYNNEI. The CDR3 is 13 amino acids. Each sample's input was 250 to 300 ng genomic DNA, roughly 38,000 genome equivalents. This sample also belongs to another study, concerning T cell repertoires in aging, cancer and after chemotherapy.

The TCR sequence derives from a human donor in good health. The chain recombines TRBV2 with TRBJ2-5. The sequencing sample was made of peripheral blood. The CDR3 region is CASRVQIQETQYF. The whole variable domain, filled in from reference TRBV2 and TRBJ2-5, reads EPEVTQTPSHQVTQMGQEVILRCVPISNHLYFYWYRQILGQKVEFLVSFYNNEISEKSEIFDDQFSVERPDGSNFTLKIRSTKLEDSAMYFCASRVQIQETQYFGPGTRLLVL.